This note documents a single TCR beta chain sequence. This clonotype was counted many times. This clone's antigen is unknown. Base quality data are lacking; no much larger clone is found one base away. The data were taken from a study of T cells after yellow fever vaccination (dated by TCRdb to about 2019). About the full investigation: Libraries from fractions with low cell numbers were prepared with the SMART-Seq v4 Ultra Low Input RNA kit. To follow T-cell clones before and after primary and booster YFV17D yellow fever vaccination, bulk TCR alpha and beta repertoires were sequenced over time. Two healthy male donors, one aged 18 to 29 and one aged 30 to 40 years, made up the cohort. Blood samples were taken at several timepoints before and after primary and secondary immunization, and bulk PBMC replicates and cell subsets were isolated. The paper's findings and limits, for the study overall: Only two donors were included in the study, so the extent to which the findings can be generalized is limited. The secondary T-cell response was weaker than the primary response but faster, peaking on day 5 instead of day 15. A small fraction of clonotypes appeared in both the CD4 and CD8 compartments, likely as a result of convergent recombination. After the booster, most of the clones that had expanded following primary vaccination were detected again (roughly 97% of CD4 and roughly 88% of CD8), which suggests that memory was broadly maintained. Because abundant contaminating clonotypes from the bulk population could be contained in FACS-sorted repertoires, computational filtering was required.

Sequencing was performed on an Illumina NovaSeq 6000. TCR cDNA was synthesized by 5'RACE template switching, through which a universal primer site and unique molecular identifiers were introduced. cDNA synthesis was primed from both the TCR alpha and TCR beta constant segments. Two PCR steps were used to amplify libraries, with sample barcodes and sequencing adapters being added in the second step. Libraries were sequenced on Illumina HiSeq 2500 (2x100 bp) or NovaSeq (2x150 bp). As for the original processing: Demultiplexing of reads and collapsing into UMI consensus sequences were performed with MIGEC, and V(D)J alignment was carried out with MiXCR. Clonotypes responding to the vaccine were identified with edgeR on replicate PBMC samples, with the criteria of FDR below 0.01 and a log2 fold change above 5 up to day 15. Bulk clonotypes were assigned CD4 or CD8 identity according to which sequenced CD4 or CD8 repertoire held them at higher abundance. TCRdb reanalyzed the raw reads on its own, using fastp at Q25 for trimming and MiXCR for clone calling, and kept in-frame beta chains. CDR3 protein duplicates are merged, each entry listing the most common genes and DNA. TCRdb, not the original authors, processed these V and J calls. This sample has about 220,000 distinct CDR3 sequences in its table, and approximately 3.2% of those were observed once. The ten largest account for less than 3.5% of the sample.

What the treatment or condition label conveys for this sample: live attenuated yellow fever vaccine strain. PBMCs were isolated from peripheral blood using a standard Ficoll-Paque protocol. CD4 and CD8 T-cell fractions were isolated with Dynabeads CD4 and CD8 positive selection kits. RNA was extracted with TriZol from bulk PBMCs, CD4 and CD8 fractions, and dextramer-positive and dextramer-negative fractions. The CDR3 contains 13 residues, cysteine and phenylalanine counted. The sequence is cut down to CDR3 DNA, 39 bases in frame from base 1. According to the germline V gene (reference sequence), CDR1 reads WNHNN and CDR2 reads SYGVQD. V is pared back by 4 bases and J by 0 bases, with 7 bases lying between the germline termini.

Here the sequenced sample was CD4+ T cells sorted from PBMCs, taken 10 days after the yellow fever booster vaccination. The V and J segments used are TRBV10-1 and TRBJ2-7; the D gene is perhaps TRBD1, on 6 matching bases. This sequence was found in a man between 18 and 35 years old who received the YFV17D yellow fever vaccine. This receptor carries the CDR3 CASSATGSYEQYF. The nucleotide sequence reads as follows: TGCGCCAGCAGTGCGACAGGCTCCTACGAGCAGTACTTC.